This is a list of T cell receptor beta chains from one sample in a study of T cell changes during pregnancy in multiple sclerosis. Sequencing was performed with immunoSEQ multiplex PCR; in TCRdb, only in-frame clones are kept and a portion is missing. The sample yields about 68,000 clones, more than 80% seen once. This specimen was peripheral blood, taken in the second trimester of pregnancy. Every receptor here comes from a female donor with multiple sclerosis, enrolled in a pregnancy study. Each CDR3 is given with its conserved first and last residue. A D gene is named only where the DNA matches it firmly.

J gene,D gene,V gene,CDR3 protein
TRBJ2-2,TRBD2,TRBV7-9,CASTHPGLANTGELFF
TRBJ1-5,TRBD1,TRBV27,CASSPYRGQGNQPQHF
TRBJ1-2,-,TRBV30,CAWSFVAQRYGYTF
TRBJ1-2,-,TRBV7-2,CASSSQWGDGYTF
TRBJ1-3,TRBD1,TRBV6-5,CASSYTGGIGNTIYF
TRBJ1-2,TRBD1,TRBV18,CASSRRDSRPNYGYTF
TRBJ2-7,TRBD2,TRBV19,CASSIRGPSGPYEQYF
TRBJ2-7,-,TRBV7-8,CASRTSQGTYEQYF
TRBJ2-1,-,TRBV21-1,CASSKGGTGGARSYNEQFF
TRBJ2-5,-,TRBV6-6,CASRQKLTSETQYF
TRBJ2-1,TRBD1,TRBV9,CASSVSGTGHSYNEQFF
TRBJ1-1,-,TRBV15,CATSREREPNTEAFF
TRBJ2-3,TRBD2,TRBV7-2,CASSSPPGLADEDTQYF
TRBJ1-2,-,TRBV21-1,CASSKGGGGQVQMGKKSNYGYTF
TRBJ2-7,TRBD1,TRBV19,CASRTTRDSIEQYF
TRBJ1-1,-,TRBV20-1,CSARRGSEAFF
TRBJ1-3,TRBD1,TRBV7-6,CASSRTRDSRTASGNTIYF
TRBJ2-1,-,TRBV5-1,CASSFELGSYNEQFF